One sample yielded the 20 T cell receptor beta chains listed below, sequenced in a study of blood T cell repertoires in COVID-19. The table came from immunoSEQ multiplex PCR; TCRdb's copy has only in-frame clones and leaves some out. The table shows about 140,000 clones, with about 87% occurring only once. The sequencing sample was made of peripheral blood. These receptors were taken from a human donor with COVID-19, enrolled during active disease. The donor label of this sample is uncertain.

This chain joins TRBV7-9 and TRBJ2-3, with 10 bases aligning to TRBD2. CDR3 length equals 15 residues. V gave up 2 bases and J gave up 4 bases; unmatched junction bases: 3. CDR1 and CDR2 from the germline V gene are SEHNR and FQNEAQ (reference sequence). This chain's CDR3 is CASSLLAGASDTQYF. CDR3 sequence (DNA): TGTGCCAGCAGCTTACTAGCGGGGGCTTCAGATACGCAGTATTTT.

CDR3 DNA: TGTGCCAGCAGCAGCCGACAGGGGACTAATGAAAAACTGTTTTTT. This translates into CASSSRQGTNEKLFF. This chain links TRBV7-9 with TRBJ1-4; 8 positions match TRBD1. CDR1 SEHNR and CDR2 FQNEAQ come from the germline V gene (reference sequence). The CDR3 totals 15 residues. With V trimmed by 5 bases and J by 2 bases, 4 bases remained unmatched.

V gene TRBV11-2 combines with J gene TRBJ2-1; tentatively, D is TRBD2 (6 bases). The germline CDR1 and CDR2 sequences are SGHAT and FQNNGV. The CDR3 spans 12 residues. Between the trimmed V and J ends, which lost 5 bases and 11 bases, there was a span of 13 bases. The CDR3 bases are TGTGCCAGCAGCGCTATAGCGGATCAGCAGTTCTTC. The encoded protein is CASSAIADQQFF.

This chain joins TRBV25-1 and TRBJ1-4; D possibly corresponds to TRBD1 (6 bases). V was shortened by 7 bases and J by 8 bases, with 14 bases between the two germline ends. From germline, CDR1 is MGHDK and CDR2 SYGVNS. The CDR3 contains 13 residues. CDR3 sequence reads: CASMRQVNEKLFF. In DNA form, the CDR3 reads TGTGCCAGCATGAGACAGGTTAACGAAAAACTGTTTTTT. The full variable domain, in which reference TRBV25-1 and TRBJ1-4 provide the parts outside the CDR3, is EADIYQTPRYLVIGTGKKITLECSQTMGHDKMYWYQQDPGMELHLIHYSYGVNSTEKGDLSSESTVSRIRTEHFPLTLESARPSHTSQYLCASMRQVNEKLFFGSGTQLSVL.

This clone was detected a few times. The junction departs from germline at one end; a sequencing error may be responsible. The chain has TRBV2 and TRBJ2-1; D unclear. The CDR3 spans 11 residues. Germline CDR1 is SNHLY and CDR2 is FYNNEI. Written as DNA, the CDR3 is TGTGCCAGCAGCTCCTCCAATGAGCAGTTCTTC. It yields the protein CASSSSNEQFF. The full variable domain, its missing parts supplied by reference TRBV2 and TRBJ2-1, is EPEVTQTPSHQVTQMGQEVILRCVPISNHLYFYWYRQILGQKVEFLVSFYNNEISEKSEIFDDQFSVERPDGSNFTLKIRSTKLEDSAMYFCASSSSNEQFFGPGTRLTVL.

This clone was counted only a few times. This chain uses TRBV28 with TRBJ1-1; D unclear. V lost 1 base and J 1 base, leaving 7 bases between the germline ends. The CDR3 extends over 14 amino acids. CDR1 MDHEN and CDR2 SYDVKM come from the germline V gene. The CDR3 here is CASSLYEQNTEAFF. The DNA of the CDR3 is TGTGCCAGCAGTTTATATGAACAGAACACTGAAGCTTTCTTT.

CDR3 loop: CASSYGTEDGYTF. CDR3 nucleotides: TGCGCCAGCAGCTACGGGACAGAGGATGGCTACACCTTC. The genes are TRBV5-1 and TRBJ1-2; 7 bases are shared with TRBD1. This CDR3 spans 13 amino acids. With V trimmed by 3 bases and J by 6 bases, 5 bases remained unmatched. The germline V gene encodes CDR1 SGHRS and CDR2 YFSETQ. The full variable domain, its missing parts supplied by reference TRBV5-1 and TRBJ1-2, is KAGVTQTPRYLIKTRGQQVTLSCSPISGHRSVSWYQQTPGQGLQFLFEYFSETQRNKGNFPGRFSGRQFSNSRSEMNVSTLELGDSALYLCASSYGTEDGYTFGSGTRLTVV.

The V call is TRBV6-2 or TRBV6-3, the J call TRBJ1-5, with D perhaps matching TRBD1 (6 bases). Germline lookup yields CDR1 MNHEY and CDR2 SVGEGT. This CDR3 contains 16 residues. The V and J ends lost 2 bases and 7 bases respectively, with 18 bases between them. The CDR3 is CASSYPGRQDIQPQHF. The CDR3 nucleotides are TGTGCCAGCAGTTACCCCGGACGACAGGACATCCAGCCCCAGCATTTT.

This clone was detected once. The chain employs TRBV27 and TRBJ2-5; unclear D gene. CDR1 is MNHEY and CDR2 is SMNVEV in the germline V gene (reference sequence). The CDR3 totals 15 residues. V lost 2 bases, J lost 7 bases, and 17 bases lay in between. CDR3 sequence reads: CASSLTTTGTGTQYF. The CDR3 region has the DNA TGTGCCAGCAGTTTAACCACTACCGGTACGGGGACCCAGTACTTC.

This chain uses TRBV5-4 with TRBJ2-5; 9 bases line up with TRBD2. Unmatched junction bases numbered 2, after V lost 1 base and J lost 1 base. From germline, CDR1 is SGHNT and CDR2 YYREEE (reference sequence). This CDR3 is built from 15 residues. The CDR3 nucleotides are TGTGCCAGCAGCTTGCCGACTAGCGGCCAAGAGACCCAGTACTTC. Translation: CASSLPTSGQETQYF.

This clone came up once. This chain joins TRBV6-5 and TRBJ1-2; TRBD1 is a possible D gene (5 bases). The CDR3 spans 14 residues. The germline gives CDR1 MNHEY, CDR2 SVGAGI. The V end was cut by 4 bases, the J end by 2 bases, with 11 bases between. CDR3 nucleotide sequence: TGTGCCAGCAGTTTTAATAGGGGAAACTATGGCTACACCTTC. It codes for CASSFNRGNYGYTF.

J is TRBJ2-1 and V is TRBV29-1, with TRBD1 identical over 11 bases. Looked up from germline, CDR1 is SQVTM and CDR2 is ANQGSEA. V gave up 7 bases and J gave up 3 bases; unmatched junction bases: 8. The CDR3 contains 15 residues. Written as DNA, the CDR3 is TGCAGCGCCGAGAGGGGGACAGGGGGCTACAATGAGCAGTTCTTC. Protein sequence: CSAERGTGGYNEQFF.

The chain uses TRBV7-2 and TRBJ2-5; D remains ambiguous. CDR1 SGHTA and CDR2 FQGNSA come from the germline V gene. The CDR3 contains 15 residues. Trimming removed 1 base at V and 6 bases at J, with 15 bases between. The CDR3 DNA is TGTGCCAGCAGCTTAGTGGCGGAACCCCATCAGACCCAGTACTTC. Translating gives CASSLVAEPHQTQYF.

This sequence joins TRBV6-5 and TRBJ1-1, with a tentative D call TRBD1 (5 bases). With 6 bases removed from V and 1 base from J, the gap between germline ends came to 9 bases. CDR3 length: 13 amino acids. Germline V lookup: CDR1 MNHEY, CDR2 SVGAGI. The CDR3 reads CASRRTQNTEAFF. The CDR3 DNA reads TGTGCCAGCAGACGGACACAGAACACTGAAGCTTTCTTT.

The V and J genes are TRBV23-1 and TRBJ1-2, with 11 bases identical to TRBD1. TRBV23-1 is noted as an ORF with a role that remains uncertain. The CDR3 has 15 amino acids. The V and J ends lost 4 bases and 7 bases, in that order; junction bases with no gene match: 8. For the CDR3, the DNA is TGCGCCAGCAGTCTTACCCGGACAGGGGGCTGTGGCTACACCTTC. This translates into CASSLTRTGGCGYTF.

This sequence joins TRBV29-1 and TRBJ1-2; D is uncertain. Trimming shortened V by 2 bases and J by 7 bases, and 8 bases separated the two germline ends. Germline V gene lookup returns CDR1 SQVTM and CDR2 ANQGSEA. This CDR3 contains 11 residues. In nucleotides, the CDR3 is TGCAGCGTTGAACTCGGCGGTGGCTACACCTTC. Its protein is CSVELGGGYTF.

The chain couples TRBV11-2 to TRBJ1-4, with TRBD1 identical over 8 bases. Germline V gene sequence: CDR1 SGHAT, CDR2 FQNNGV. The trim removed 8 bases at V and 6 bases at J, leaving 14 bases unmatched. The CDR3 is 16 residues long. The CDR3 is CASQHRGGKWDEKLFF. CDR3 coding DNA: TGTGCCAGCCAACACAGGGGGGGGAAGTGGGATGAAAAACTGTTTTTT.

CDR3 nucleotide sequence: TGTGCCAGCAGCTTACAGGGGGTAGATTCACCCCTCCACTTT. As protein: CASSLQGVDSPLHF. This sequence joins TRBV28 and TRBJ1-6; 8 bases align to TRBD1. This CDR3 comprises 14 residues. The trim removed 6 bases at V and 8 bases at J, leaving 6 bases unmatched. Looked up from germline, CDR1 is MDHEN and CDR2 is SYDVKM.

The CDR3 loop reads CASSLGQFYEQYF. CDR3 DNA: TGTGCCAGCAGTCTCGGACAGTTCTACGAGCAGTACTTC. The chain joins TRBV6-5 to TRBJ2-7; TRBD1 might be the D (6 bases). From germline, CDR1 is MNHEY and CDR2 SVGAGI. This CDR3 is built from 13 residues. The germline V and J ends were trimmed by 5 bases and 3 bases, with 11 bases remaining between them.

This clone was recorded a few times. V is TRBV27 and J is TRBJ2-7; 7 bases map to TRBD1. V dropped 4 bases and J dropped 0; count of bases not matched to a gene: 9. CDR1 and CDR2 from the germline V gene are MNHEY and SMNVEV (reference sequence). The CDR3 spans 16 residues. This CDR3 is CASSSNRDSRSYEQYF. The CDR3 DNA sequence: TGTGCCAGCAGTTCCAACCGGGACAGTCGCTCCTACGAGCAGTACTTC.